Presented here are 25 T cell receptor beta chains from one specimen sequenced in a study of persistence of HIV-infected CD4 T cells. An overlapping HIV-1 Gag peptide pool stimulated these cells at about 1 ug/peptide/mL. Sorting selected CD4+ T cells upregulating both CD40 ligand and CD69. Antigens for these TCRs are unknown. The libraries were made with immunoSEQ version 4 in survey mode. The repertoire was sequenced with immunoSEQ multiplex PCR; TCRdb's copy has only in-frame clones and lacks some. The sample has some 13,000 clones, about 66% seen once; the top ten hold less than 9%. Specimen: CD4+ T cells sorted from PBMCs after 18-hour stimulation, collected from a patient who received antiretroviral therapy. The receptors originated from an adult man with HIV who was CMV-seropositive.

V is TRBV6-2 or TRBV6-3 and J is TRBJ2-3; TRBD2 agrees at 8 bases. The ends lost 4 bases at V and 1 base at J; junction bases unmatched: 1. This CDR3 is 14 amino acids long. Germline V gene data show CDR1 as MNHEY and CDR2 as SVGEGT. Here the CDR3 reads CASSSGGGTDTQYF. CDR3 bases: TGTGCCAGCAGTTCGGGGGGGGGCACAGATACGCAGTATTTT.

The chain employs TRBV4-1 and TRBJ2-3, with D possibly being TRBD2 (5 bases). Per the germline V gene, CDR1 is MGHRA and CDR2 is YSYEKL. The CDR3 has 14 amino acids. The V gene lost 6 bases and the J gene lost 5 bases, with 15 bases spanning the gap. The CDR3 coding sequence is TGCGCCAGCAGGCCACTCCTACGGGGAGATACGCAGTATTTT. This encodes CASRPLLRGDTQYF.

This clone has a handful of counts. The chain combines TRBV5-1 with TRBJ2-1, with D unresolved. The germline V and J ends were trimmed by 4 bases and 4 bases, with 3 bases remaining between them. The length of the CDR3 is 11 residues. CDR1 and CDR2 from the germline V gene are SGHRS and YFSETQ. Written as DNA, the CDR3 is TGCGCCAGCAGCCAGTACAATGAGCAGTTCTTC. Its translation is CASSQYNEQFF.

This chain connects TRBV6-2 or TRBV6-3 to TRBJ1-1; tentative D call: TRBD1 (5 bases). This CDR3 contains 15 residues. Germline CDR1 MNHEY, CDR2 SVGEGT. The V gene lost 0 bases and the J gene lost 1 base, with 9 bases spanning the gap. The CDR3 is CASSYSGRRNTEAFF. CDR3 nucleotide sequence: TGTGCCAGCAGTTACTCGGGACGTAGGAACACTGAAGCTTTCTTT.

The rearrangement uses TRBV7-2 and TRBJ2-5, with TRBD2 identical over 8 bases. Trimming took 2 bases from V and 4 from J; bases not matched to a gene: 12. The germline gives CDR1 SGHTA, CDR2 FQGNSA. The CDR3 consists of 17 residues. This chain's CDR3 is CASSLKSGSVLRETQYF. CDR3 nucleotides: TGTGCCAGCAGCTTAAAGAGCGGGAGCGTATTGAGAGAGACCCAGTACTTC.

This chain's CDR3 is CASRLLTGSYNEQFF. CDR3 nucleotide sequence: TGCGCCAGCAGGTTACTGACGGGGAGCTACAATGAGCAGTTCTTC. V is TRBV5-1 and J is TRBJ2-1; TRBD2 might be the D (5 bases). The CDR3 runs 15 residues. CDR1 and CDR2 (germline): SGHRS, YFSETQ. Trimming left V 5 bases short and J 3 bases short, with 15 bases between.

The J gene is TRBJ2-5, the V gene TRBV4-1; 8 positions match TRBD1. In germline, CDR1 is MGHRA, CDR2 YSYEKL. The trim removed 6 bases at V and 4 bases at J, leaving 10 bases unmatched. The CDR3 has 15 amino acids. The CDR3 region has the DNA TGCGCCAGCAGACCCATAAGTACAGGGGGAGAGACCCAGTACTTC. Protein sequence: CASRPISTGGETQYF.

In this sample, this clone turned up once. CDR3 nucleotides: TGTGCCAGCAGCCTGGACAGGTCAAACTACGAGCAGTACTTC. Translated, it gives CASSLDRSNYEQYF. The V and J genes are TRBV5-4 and TRBJ2-7; 7 bases align to TRBD1. V lost 4 bases to trimming and J lost 3 bases; unmatched junction nucleotides: 7. Germline assignment: CDR1 SGHNT and CDR2 YYREEE (reference sequence). CDR3 length: 14 residues.

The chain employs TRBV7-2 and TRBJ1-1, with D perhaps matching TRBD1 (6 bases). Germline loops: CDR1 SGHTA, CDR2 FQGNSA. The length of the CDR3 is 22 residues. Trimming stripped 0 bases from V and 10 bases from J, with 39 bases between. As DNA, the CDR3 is TGTGCCAGCAGCTTAGCACCGGGACACGCGGCAGGCAATTCCACAATGCGAATGGTAGCTTTCTTT. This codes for CASSLAPGHAAGNSTMRMVAFF.

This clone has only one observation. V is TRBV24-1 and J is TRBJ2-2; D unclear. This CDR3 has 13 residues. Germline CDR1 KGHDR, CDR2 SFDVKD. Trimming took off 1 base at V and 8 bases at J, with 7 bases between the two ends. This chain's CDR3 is CATSDFARGELFF. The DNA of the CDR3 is TGTGCCACCAGTGATTTCGCCCGGGGGGAGCTGTTTTTT.

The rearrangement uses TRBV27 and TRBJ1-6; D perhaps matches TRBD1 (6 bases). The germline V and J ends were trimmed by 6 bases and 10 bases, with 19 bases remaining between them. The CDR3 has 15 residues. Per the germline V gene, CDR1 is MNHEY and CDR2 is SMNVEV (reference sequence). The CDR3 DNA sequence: TGTGCCAGCAGGGGGGGCGGACAAGCTTTCTCACCCCTCCACTTT. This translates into CASRGGGQAFSPLHF.

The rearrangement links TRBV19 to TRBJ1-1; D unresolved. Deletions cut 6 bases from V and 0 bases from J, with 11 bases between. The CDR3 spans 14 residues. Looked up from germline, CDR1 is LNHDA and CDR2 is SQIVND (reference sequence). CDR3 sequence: CASRPEVMNTEAFF. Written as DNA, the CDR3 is TGTGCCAGTAGACCAGAGGTGATGAACACTGAAGCTTTCTTT.

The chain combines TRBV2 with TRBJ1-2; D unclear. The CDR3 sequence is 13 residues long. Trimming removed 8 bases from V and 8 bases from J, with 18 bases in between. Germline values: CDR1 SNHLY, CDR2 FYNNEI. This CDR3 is CASQPTQTRGYTF. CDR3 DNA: TGTGCCAGCCAACCGACCCAGACGCGGGGCTACACCTTC.

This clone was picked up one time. CDR3 sequence (DNA): TGTGCCAGCAGAGCATCAGATACGCAGTATTTT. It translates to CASRASDTQYF. The chain has TRBV7-2 and TRBJ2-3; D is uncertain. The CDR3 length is 11 residues. V shed 6 bases and J shed 4 bases, with 5 bases lying between them. Germline V gene lookup returns CDR1 SGHTA and CDR2 FQGNSA.

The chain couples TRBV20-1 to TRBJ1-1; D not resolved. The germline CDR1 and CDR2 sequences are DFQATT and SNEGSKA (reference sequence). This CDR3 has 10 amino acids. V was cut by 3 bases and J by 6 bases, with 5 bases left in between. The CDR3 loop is CSASIPEAFF. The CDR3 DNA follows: TGCAGTGCTAGTATCCCTGAAGCTTTCTTT.

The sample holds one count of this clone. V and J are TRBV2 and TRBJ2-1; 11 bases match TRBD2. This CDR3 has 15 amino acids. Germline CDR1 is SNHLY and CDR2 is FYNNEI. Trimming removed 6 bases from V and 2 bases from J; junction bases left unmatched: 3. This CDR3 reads CASRTSGIAYNEQFF. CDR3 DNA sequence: TGTGCCAGCAGGACTAGCGGGATCGCCTACAATGAGCAGTTCTTC. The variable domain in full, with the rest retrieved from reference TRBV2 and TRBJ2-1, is EPEVTQTPSHQVTQMGQEVILRCVPISNHLYFYWYRQILGQKVEFLVSFYNNEISEKSEIFDDQFSVERPDGSNFTLKIRSTKLEDSAMYFCASRTSGIAYNEQFFGPGTRLTVL.

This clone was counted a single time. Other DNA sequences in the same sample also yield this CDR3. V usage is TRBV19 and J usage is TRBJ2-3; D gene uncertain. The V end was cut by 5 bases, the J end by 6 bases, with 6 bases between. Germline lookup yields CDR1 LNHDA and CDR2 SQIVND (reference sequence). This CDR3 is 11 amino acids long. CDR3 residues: CASSRWDTQYF. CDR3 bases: TGTGCCAGTAGTCGCTGGGATACGCAGTATTTT.

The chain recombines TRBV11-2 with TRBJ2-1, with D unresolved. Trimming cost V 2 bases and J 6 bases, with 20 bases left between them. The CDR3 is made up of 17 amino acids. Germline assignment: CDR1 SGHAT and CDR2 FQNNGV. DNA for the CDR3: TGTGCCAGCAGCTTATCCCCCCGGGCTATAGGAATCAATGAGCAGTTCTTC. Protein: CASSLSPRAIGINEQFF.

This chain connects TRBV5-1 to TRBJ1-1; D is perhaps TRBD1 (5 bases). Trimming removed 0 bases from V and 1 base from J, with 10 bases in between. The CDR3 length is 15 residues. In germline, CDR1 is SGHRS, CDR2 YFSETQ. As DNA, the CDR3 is TGCGCCAGCAGCTTGGACGGGGCTAGGAACACTGAAGCTTTCTTT. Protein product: CASSLDGARNTEAFF.

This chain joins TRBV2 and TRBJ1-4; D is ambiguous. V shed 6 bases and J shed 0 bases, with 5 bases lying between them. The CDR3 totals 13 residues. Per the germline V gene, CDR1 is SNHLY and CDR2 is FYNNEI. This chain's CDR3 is CASRFATNEKLFF. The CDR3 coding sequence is TGTGCCAGCAGATTTGCAACTAATGAAAAACTGTTTTTT.

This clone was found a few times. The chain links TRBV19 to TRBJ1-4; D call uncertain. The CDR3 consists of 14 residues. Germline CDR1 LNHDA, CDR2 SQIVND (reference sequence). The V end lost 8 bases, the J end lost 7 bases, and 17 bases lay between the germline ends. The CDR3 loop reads CASAATVLSEKLFF. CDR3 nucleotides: TGTGCCAGTGCGGCCACAGTGCTCAGTGAAAAACTGTTTTTT.

In nucleotides, the CDR3 is TGTGCCAGCAGCCAAGCCACGGGAGGGGGTGCAGATACGCAGTATTTT. Its translation is CASSQATGGGADTQYF. The genes are TRBV3-1 (or the pseudogene TRBV3-2) and TRBJ2-3; 8 bases are shared with TRBD2. V shed 1 base, J shed 4 bases, and the junction held 7 bases outside the gene matches. The germline gives CDR1 LGHDT, CDR2 YNNKEL (reference sequence). CDR3 length equals 16 residues.

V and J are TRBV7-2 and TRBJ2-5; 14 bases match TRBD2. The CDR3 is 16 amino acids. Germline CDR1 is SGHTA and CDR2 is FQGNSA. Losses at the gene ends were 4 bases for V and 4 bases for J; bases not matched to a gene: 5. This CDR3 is CASSSRGLAGVETQYF. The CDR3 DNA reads TGTGCCAGCAGCTCAAGGGGACTAGCGGGAGTAGAGACCCAGTACTTC.

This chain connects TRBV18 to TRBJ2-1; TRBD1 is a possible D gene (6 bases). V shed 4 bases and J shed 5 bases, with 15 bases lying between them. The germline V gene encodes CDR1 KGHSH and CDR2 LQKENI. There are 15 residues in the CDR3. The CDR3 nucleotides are TGTGCCAGCTCACTCTCACCGGGACAAAACAATGAGCAGTTCTTC. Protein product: CASSLSPGQNNEQFF.

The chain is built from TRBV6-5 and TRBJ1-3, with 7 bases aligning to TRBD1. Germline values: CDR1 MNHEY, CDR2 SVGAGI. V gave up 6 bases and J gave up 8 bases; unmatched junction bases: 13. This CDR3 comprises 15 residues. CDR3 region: CASSRDRAIVDTIYF. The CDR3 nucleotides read TGTGCCAGCAGCCGCGACAGGGCTATAGTGGACACCATATATTTT.